This T cell receptor (beta chain) appears in the sequencing data of a study of T cell responses to AZD1222 COVID-19 vaccine. Only in-frame clones appear in the TCRdb table, and some are missing; sequencing was by immunoSEQ multiplex PCR. The table has about 110,000 clones, around 90% seen once. The CDR3 is 18 residues long. The receptor's source is an adult who received the AZD1222 COVID-19 vaccine. The sample consisted of peripheral blood, taken 28 days after the second AZD1222 dose. V usage is TRBV21-1 and J usage is TRBJ1-3. TRBV21-1 is a pseudogene segment. CDR3 residues: CASSKVWDCSETGNTIYF. The CDR3 bases are TGTGCCAGCAGCAAAGTTTGGGACTGTTCGGAGACTGGAAACACCATATATTTT.